This T cell receptor beta chain was retrieved from a study of OX40 agonist ivuxolimab in advanced cancers. In its sample, this clone was seen a few times. Some clones are missing from TCRdb's copy, which holds only in-frame ones; the method was immunoSEQ multiplex PCR. Of 78,000 or so clones in the sample, around nine tenths are singletons; the top ten hold over 0.65%. The germline V gene encodes CDR1 MNHNS and CDR2 SASEGT. Trimming left V 5 bases short and J 2 bases short, with 1 base between. The CDR3 length is 10 residues. This sample comprised CD4+ or CD8+ T cells sorted from blood, obtained in a trial of the OX40 agonist ivuxolimab. This TCR was sampled from an adult with an advanced solid tumor such as melanoma, head and neck, liver or kidney cancer. The chain uses TRBV6-1 and TRBJ2-7; D gene uncertain. The CDR3 coding sequence is TGTGCCAGCAGTACCTACGAGCAGTACTTC. Amino acids: CASSTYEQYF.